This T cell receptor beta chain was observed in a study of T-cell memory formation after mild COVID-19. Findings and caveats of the study: Some clones that responded turned up in pre-infection memory, which suggests that cross-reactive memory joined in.

In TCRdb, the 5' RACE reads were re-called with MiXCR into one record per CDR3 protein. The table lists 350,000 to 450,000 distinct CDR3 sequences, 13% to 15% of them singletons. V shed 2 bases and J shed 5 bases, with 10 bases lying between them. The CDR3 is 14 residues long. Germline CDR1 reads SGHTA; CDR2 reads FQGNSA. This clonotype turned up a few times. What it binds is unknown. Material for sequencing was PBMCs or a T cell subset sorted from them (not recorded which). This clonotype was sampled from a man between 18 and 35 years old who had mild COVID-19 (a few samples of this study predate the infection). Cell type and time point are not known. This rearrangement joins TRBV7-2 to TRBJ1-5; a possible D gene is TRBD1 (5 bases). The CDR3 DNA sequence: TGTGCCAGCAGCTTATGGGTGGGGGATCAGCCCCAGCATTTT. Encoded protein: CASSLWVGDQPQHF.